This T cell receptor (beta chain) was retrieved from a study of T-cell memory formation after mild COVID-19. The wider study: The two donors had largely donor-specific TCR clusters.

CDR3 length equals 12 residues. CDR1 is SQVTM, CDR2 ANQGSEA, per germline. V was pared by 5 bases and J by 2 bases, with 10 bases between. Barcoded TCR alpha and TCR beta cDNA libraries with UMIs came from 5'RACE using constant-segment primers. TCRdb analysed the 5' RACE reads with MiXCR anew, one entry per CDR3 protein. Altogether fewer than 250,000 distinct CDR3 sequences are present, less than 20% being singletons, with the ten largest covering 2.1%. Study observations and caveats: CD8+ contracting clones occupied EMRA, while CD4+ ones occupied mainly CM and EM. Pre-infection memory already had some responding clones, implying cross-reactive memory joined.

The sample holds many counts of this clonotype. Its antigen remains unidentified. The sequencing input was PBMCs or a T cell subset sorted from them (not recorded which). This clonotype was obtained from an adult woman who had mild COVID-19 (a few samples of this study predate the infection). Cell type and time point are not known. The chain has TRBV29-1 and TRBJ2-7; D gene unclear. Here the CDR3 DNA reads TGCAGCGTTCAAAGCCTAGCCTACGAGCAGTACTTC. It specifies CSVQSLAYEQYF.